Sequencing of this T cell receptor (beta chain) was carried out in a study of technical replicates of blood from four donors. Sequencing was performed with immunoSEQ multiplex PCR; in TCRdb, only in-frame clones are kept and a portion is missing. The sample records about 83,000 clones, 85% to 95% being singletons. CDR3 length: 17 amino acids. Trimming took 5 bases from V and 4 from J; bases not matched to a gene: 11. Germline V lookup: CDR1 SGHAT, CDR2 FQNNGV. This clone has just a few counts. The sequence was obtained from a human donor in good health. Sequencing used T cells isolated from PBMCs. V gene TRBV11-2 combines with J gene TRBJ1-2; 12 bases line up with TRBD1. The CDR3 loop reads CASSVSRDRGLFYGYTF. Here the CDR3 DNA reads TGTGCCAGCAGCGTCTCTCGGGACAGGGGGCTCTTCTATGGCTACACCTTC.